This T cell receptor beta chain originates from a study of blood T cell repertoires in COVID-19 (TCRdb year 2020). Notes on the research overall: Samples from collaborators originated in the United States, Italy and Spain and spanned both the acute and convalescent phases of COVID-19. The material from the prospective study consisted of cDNA or gDNA derived from T cells, B-cell-depleted T cells, or PBMCs. Subjects who had been exposed to COVID-19, were actively infected with it, or had recovered from it provided the deeply sampled blood TCRbeta repertoires that made up the dataset. The repertoires were made available in a free public database intended to serve as a resource for research on the immune response to SARS-CoV-2. The samples were drawn from the first 160 participants of the ongoing ImmuneRACE study and from about 1,200 subjects provided by 6 global collaborators. A de-identified subject ID, COVID-19 status, age in years and sex were almost always included in the sample metadata. Where HLA class I and class II types were available, the types were taken from metadata supplied by the sample provider, not from assay-based typing.

The CDR3 runs 15 residues from the cysteine to the phenylalanine. Of all the DNA, just the CDR3 is kept, 45 bases in frame from base 1. V is clipped by 3 bases and J by 3 bases, and the sequence between their germline boundaries is 15 bases long. Looking up the germline V gene yields CDR1 SGHNT and CDR2 YENEEA. One collaborating source in Seattle enrolled patients during active infection and followed them longitudinally through the course of disease. The collaborating institutions used their own protocols to collect whole blood in K2EDTA tubes. For TCRbeta analysis, collaborators shipped samples as frozen whole blood, isolated PBMCs, or DNA extracted from either of those sample types. The paper's findings and limits, for the study overall: Clinical and demographic metadata were provided uncurated, with the amount varying by source and participant.

TCRbeta CDR3 regions were amplified from genomic DNA using the immunoSEQ Assay, a bias-controlled multiplex PCR. In the paper's pipeline: Within the assay, amplification of reference gene primers was used to estimate how many nucleated cells each sample contained. To quantify the absolute abundance of each unique TCRbeta CDR3 rearrangement, sequence reads were collapsed and filtered. For each sample, productive Simpson clonality was calculated by taking the square root of Simpson's diversity index across productive rearrangements. What TCRdb holds here is the immuneACCESS table cut down to in-frame rearrangements. Part of the clones is not present; checked against another copy, under half of the missing clones reflect an unresolved V gene, and the others are unexplained. The DNA was the basis for D and trimming; V, J and clone size are from that table. The sample data list 200,000 or so clones, and 80% to 90% of these were observed just once. Of the sample, 9.5% to 15% falls within the top ten clones.

With respect to this clone: The target of this receptor is not known. No clone much larger than this one lies a single base away; base qualities are absent.

This TCR derives from a woman of 80 years or more with COVID-19, enrolled during active disease. The sample comprised peripheral blood. Recombination joined TRBV11-3 with TRBJ2-7; a weak D assignment points to TRBD1 (6 bases agree). DNA sequence: TGTGCCAGCAGCTTCCTGACAGGCTTGGGCTACGAGCAGTACTTC. The resulting protein is CASSFLTGLGYEQYF.